This TCR beta chain was sequenced for a study of response to subunit inactivated influenza vaccine (dated by TCRdb to 2016 to 2019). Study-wide context: Deep quantitative profiling of the T cell receptor repertoire was used in the study to follow responses to a trivalent subunit inactivated influenza vaccine. What the authors observed across the whole study: According to the authors, only a limited number of new T cells may be recruited by each seasonal influenza vaccination.

The V and J ends are trimmed by 4 bases and 8 bases, leaving 21 bases between them. Per the germline V gene, MNHNS is the CDR1 and SASEGT is the CDR2. The CDR3, cysteine through phenylalanine, is 16 amino acids long. The retained sequence is limited to the CDR3, 48 bases, with the frame set at the first base. This clonotype was found a few times. Its recognized antigen is unknown. No base-level quality is on record; no much larger clone is a single base apart. The library was obtained by RT-PCR. Sequencing took place on an Illumina HiSeq 2500. Clones were called with MiXCR by TCRdb after fastp trimmed the public reads at Q25, and only in-frame beta chains were retained. Merged by CDR3 protein, the rows form single entries marked with the most common genes and DNA. In this sample the table shows about 800,000 distinct CDR3 sequences, 21% of which occur a single time. Roughly a tenth of the sample belongs to the ten largest clones.

The receptor comes from a man aged 45-65 years who received an inactivated influenza vaccine. Donor details come from another sample of the same person, matched by shared clones. Recombination connected TRBV6-1 to TRBJ2-1, with the D gene too uncertain to name. Sequenced here: PBMCs from blood, sampled 4 to 6 days after vaccination. The CDR3 region has the sequence CASSALRSGPIDEQFF. The sequenced DNA: TGTGCCAGCAGTGCGCTCCGGTCCGGCCCGATAGATGAGCAGTTCTTC.